The entry below gives a single T cell receptor (beta chain) sequence along with its context. The antigen is unknown. The data originate from a study of identical twins. One entry per CDR3 protein, called by TCRdb with MiXCR from the 5' RACE reads. The table shows some 560,000 distinct CDR3 sequences, with just under 10% occurring only once. V was clipped by 5 bases and J by 4 bases, with 14 bases between them. The CDR3 extends over 15 amino acids. Germline CDR1 and CDR2: SEHNR and FQNEAQ (reference sequence). Findings and limits, study-wide: Cord blood beta clonotypes present at high abundance carried fewer insertions; no such pattern appeared in memory repertoires. Possibly, invariant MAIT and iNKT cells partly confounded zero-insertion analyses.

These data also featured in a second study, about yellow fever vaccine responses in identical twins.

The sequenced material came from PBMCs. This receptor was taken from a woman younger than 30 in good health. The chain employs TRBV7-9 and TRBJ1-4; the D is unclear. The CDR3 sequence: CASSPSWANNEKLFF. For the CDR3, the DNA is TGTGCCAGCAGCCCGTCATGGGCTAATAATGAAAAACTGTTTTTT.